This section outlines one T cell receptor beta chain sequence together with its context. Only in-frame clones appear in the TCRdb table, and some are missing; sequencing was by immunoSEQ multiplex PCR. The repertoire holds around 70,000 clones, with 90% to 95% as singletons. Per the germline V gene, CDR1 is MNHEY and CDR2 is SMNVEV (reference sequence). V was pared by 6 bases and J by 3 bases, with 9 bases between. This CDR3 has 14 residues. This entry is derived from a study of technical replicates of blood from several donors. This rearrangement joins TRBV27 to TRBJ2-6; D is unclear. The origin of this receptor is a human donor in good health. The sequenced sample consisted of T cells isolated from PBMCs. CDR3 in amino acids: CASSLSRGANVLTF. The CDR3 DNA sequence: TGTGCCAGCAGCCTCTCGCGTGGGGCCAACGTCCTGACTTTC. Combining the CDR3 with reference TRBV27 and TRBJ2-6 gives the whole variable domain EAQVTQNPRYLITVTGKKLTVTCSQNMNHEYMSWYRQDPGLGLRQIYYSMNVEVTDKGDVPEGYKVSRKEKRNFPLILESPSPNQTSLYFCASSLSRGANVLTFGAGSRLTVL.